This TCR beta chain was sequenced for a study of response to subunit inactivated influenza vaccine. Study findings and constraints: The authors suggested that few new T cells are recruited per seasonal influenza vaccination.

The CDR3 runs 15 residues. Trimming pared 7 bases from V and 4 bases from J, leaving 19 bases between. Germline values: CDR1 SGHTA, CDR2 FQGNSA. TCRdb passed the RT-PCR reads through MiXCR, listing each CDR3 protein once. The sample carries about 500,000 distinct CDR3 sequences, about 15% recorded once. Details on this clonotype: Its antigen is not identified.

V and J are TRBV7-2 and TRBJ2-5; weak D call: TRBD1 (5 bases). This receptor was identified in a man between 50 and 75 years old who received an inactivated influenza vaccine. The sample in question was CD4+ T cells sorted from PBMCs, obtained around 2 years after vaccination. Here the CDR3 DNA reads TGTGCCAGCACCCGACTCAGGGTTGTGGGAGAGACCCAGTACTTC. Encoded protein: CASTRLRVVGETQYF. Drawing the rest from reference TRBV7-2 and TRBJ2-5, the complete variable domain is GAGVSQSPSNKVTEKGKDVELRCDPISGHTALYWYRQSLGQGLEFLIYFQGNSAPDKSGLPSDRFSAERTGGSVSTLTIQRTQQEDSAVYLCASTRLRVVGETQYFGPGTRLLVL.